Sequencing of this T cell receptor (beta chain) was carried out in a study of blood T cells in healthy people across ages. Overall study findings and caveats: Naive CD4+ cell counts and diversity both ran higher in long-lived than in aged donors. TCR beta diversity correlated strongly with naive T cell percentage.

Every sample yielded at least 6.5 million isolated PBMCs. About this clonotype itself: No antigen is known for it.

The CDR3 runs to 13 residues. Germline CDR1 and CDR2: DFQATT and SNEGSKA (reference sequence). The V and J ends lost 3 bases and 3 bases respectively, with 12 bases between them. A sample-barcoded 5' primer and a J-beta primer mix were used in a second PCR of roughly 7 to 11 cycles. Each cDNA molecule carried a tag from a template-switch adaptor that contained 12 random nucleotides. In TCRdb, the 5' RACE reads were re-called with MiXCR into one record per CDR3 protein. This repertoire shows about 1,400,000 distinct CDR3 sequences, approximately 59% found once; its top ten account for about 6.7%. This rearrangement joins TRBV20-1 to TRBJ2-7; the D is unclear. Sequenced input: blood. This clonotype originated in a man between 18 and 29 years old in good health. The CDR3 bases are TGCAGTGCTAGTTTGAACAGAAACTACGAGCAGTACTTC. This translates into CSASLNRNYEQYF.